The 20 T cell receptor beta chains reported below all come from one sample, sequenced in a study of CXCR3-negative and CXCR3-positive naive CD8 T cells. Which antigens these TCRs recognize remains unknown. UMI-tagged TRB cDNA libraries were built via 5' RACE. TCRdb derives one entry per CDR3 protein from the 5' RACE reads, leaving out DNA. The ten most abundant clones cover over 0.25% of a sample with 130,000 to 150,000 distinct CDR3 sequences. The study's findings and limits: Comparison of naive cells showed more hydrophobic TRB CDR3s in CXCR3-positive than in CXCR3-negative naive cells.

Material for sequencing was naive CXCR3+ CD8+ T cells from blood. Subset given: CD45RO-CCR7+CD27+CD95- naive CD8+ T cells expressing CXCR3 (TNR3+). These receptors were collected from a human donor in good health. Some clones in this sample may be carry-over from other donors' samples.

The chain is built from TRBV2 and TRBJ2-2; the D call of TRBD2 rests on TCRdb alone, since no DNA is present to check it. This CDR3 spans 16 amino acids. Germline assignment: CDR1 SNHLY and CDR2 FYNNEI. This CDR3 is CASSDPSGSNTGVLFF.

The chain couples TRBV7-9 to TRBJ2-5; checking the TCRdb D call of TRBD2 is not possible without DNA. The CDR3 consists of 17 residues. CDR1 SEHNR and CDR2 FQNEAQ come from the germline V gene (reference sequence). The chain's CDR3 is CASSLPGGLAREETQYF.

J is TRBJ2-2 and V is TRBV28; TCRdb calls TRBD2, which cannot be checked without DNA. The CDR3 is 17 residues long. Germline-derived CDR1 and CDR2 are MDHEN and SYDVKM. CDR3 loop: CASSVGLAGVTTGELFF. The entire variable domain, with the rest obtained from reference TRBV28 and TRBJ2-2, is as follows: DVKVTQSSRYLVKRTGEKVFLECVQDMDHENMFWYRQDPGLGLRLIYFSYDVKMKEKGDIPEGYSVSREKKERFSLILESASTNQTSMYLCASSVGLAGVTTGELFFGEGSRLTVL.

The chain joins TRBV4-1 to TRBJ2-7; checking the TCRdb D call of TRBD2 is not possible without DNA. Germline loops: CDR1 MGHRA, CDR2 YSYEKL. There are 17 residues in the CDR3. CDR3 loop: CASSQDKLAGITYEQYF.

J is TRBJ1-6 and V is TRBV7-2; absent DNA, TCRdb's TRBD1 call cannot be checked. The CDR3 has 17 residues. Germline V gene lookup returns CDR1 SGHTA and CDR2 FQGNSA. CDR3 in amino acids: CASSPDSRLSYNSPLHF.

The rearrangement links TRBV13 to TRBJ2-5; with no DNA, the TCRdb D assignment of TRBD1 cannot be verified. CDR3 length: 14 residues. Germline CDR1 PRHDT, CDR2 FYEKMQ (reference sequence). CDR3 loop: CASSFPGYQETQYF.

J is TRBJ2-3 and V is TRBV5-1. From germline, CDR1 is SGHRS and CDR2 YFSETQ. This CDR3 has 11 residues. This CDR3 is CASSLGDWEYF.

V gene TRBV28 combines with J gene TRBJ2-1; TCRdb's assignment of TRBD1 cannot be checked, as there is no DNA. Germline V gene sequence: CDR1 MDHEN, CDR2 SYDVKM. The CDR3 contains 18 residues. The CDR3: CASSLTRAGTGLYNEQFF.

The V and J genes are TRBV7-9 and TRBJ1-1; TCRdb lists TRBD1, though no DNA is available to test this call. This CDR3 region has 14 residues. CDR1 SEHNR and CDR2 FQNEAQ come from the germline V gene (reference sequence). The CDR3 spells CASLTGALNTEAFF.

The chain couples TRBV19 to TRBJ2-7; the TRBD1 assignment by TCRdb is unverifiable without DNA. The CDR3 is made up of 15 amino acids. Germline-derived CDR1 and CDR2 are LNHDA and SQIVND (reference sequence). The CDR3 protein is CASSTKPGPPYEQYF.

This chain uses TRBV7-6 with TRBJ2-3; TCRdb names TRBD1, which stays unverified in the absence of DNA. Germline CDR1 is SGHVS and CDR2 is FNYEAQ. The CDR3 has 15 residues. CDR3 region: CASSSRQGGTDTQYF.

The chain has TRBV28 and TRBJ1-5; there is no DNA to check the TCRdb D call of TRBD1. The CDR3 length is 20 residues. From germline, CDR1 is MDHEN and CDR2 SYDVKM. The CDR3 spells CASSSYAGTEIRLGNQPQHF.

The CDR3 loop reads CASSPSAYNEQFF. The chain has TRBV7-3 and TRBJ2-1; TCRdb reports TRBD2, a call that lacks DNA to check it against. CDR3 length equals 13 residues. The V gene's germline CDR1 is SGHTA and CDR2 FQGTGA. Complete variable domain (other parts from reference TRBV7-3 and TRBJ2-1): GAGVSQTPSNKVTEKGKYVELRCDPISGHTALYWYRQSLGQGPEFLIYFQGTGAADDSGLPNDRFFAVRPEGSVSTLKIQRTERGDSAVYLCASSPSAYNEQFFGPGTRLTVL.

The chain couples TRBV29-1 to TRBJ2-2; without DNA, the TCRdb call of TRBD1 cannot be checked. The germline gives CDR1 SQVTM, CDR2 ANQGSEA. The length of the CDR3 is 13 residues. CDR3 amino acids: CSVEAGDTGELFF.

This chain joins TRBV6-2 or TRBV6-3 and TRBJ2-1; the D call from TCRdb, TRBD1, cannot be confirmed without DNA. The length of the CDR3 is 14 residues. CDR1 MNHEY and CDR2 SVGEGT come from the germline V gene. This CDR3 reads CASSYRGAYNEQFF.

The CDR3 sequence is CASSPTPGTSGRNEQFF. The chain is built from TRBV7-6 and TRBJ2-1; the D gene TCRdb calls, TRBD2, cannot be checked with no DNA. CDR1 is SGHVS and CDR2 is FNYEAQ in the germline V gene. The CDR3 length is 17 residues.

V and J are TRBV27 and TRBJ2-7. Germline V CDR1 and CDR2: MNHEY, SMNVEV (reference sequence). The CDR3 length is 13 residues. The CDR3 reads CASSFTETYEQYF.

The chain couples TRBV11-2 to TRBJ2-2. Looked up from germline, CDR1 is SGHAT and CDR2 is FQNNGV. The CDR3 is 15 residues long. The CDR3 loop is CASSPMDRYTGELFF.

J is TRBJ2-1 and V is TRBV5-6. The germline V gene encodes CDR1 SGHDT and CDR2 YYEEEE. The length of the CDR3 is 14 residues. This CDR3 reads CASSWGRGPNEQFF.

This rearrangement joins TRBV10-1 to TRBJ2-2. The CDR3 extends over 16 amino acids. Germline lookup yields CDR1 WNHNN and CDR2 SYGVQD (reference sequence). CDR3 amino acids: CASSEVGEANTGELFF.